This entry lists 32 T cell receptor beta chains sequenced from one sample in a study of Ad26.COV2.S vaccination and SARS-CoV-2 variants. Clones were read by immunoSEQ multiplex PCR, and TCRdb kept only the in-frame ones, dropping some. The sample contains 350,000 to 450,000 clones, about 92% of which appear only once. The material was peripheral blood, obtained after recovery from COVID-19. The receptors derive from a human donor who had recovered from COVID-19.

The gene calls are TRBV4-3 and TRBJ1-6, with D perhaps matching TRBD1 (5 bases). The length of the CDR3 is 16 residues. Germline V lookup: CDR1 LGHNA, CDR2 YSLEER. V lost 2 bases to trimming and J lost 9 bases, with 17 bases between them. CDR3 DNA sequence: TGCGCCAGCAGCCAATATACACAGGACAAGTCTTCACCCCTCCACTTT. Protein product: CASSQYTQDKSSPLHF.

V usage is TRBV7-2 and J usage is TRBJ2-3; 10 nucleotides agree with TRBD2. Germline CDR1 is SGHTA and CDR2 is FQGNSA. The CDR3 has 15 amino acids. V lost 5 bases to trimming and J lost 1 base; unmatched junction nucleotides: 3. The CDR3 loop reads CASSLGLAGTDTQYF. CDR3 DNA: TGTGCCAGCAGCCTCGGACTAGCGGGCACAGATACGCAGTATTTT.

The count of this clone is one. The gene calls are TRBV6-1 and TRBJ1-2; D remains unclear. Deletions cut 1 base from V and 0 bases from J, with 12 bases between. The germline V gene has CDR1 MNHNS and CDR2 SASEGT. The CDR3 consists of 16 residues. The CDR3 coding sequence is TGTGCCAGCAGTGAAGATTGGTGGCAGACTAACTATGGCTACACCTTC. This codes for CASSEDWWQTNYGYTF.

This clone showed up just a few times. CDR3 protein: CASSVRGGLNTEAFF. DNA of the CDR3: TGTGCCAGCAGCGTTCGGGGGGGCTTGAACACTGAAGCTTTCTTT. The chain employs TRBV9 and TRBJ1-1; TRBD1 might be the D (6 bases). V was trimmed by 2 bases and J by 0 bases, leaving 11 bases between them. The germline V gene encodes CDR1 SGDLS and CDR2 YYNGEE. This CDR3 is 15 amino acids long.

The CDR3 DNA reads as TGTGCCATTGTGACGGGATACAATGAGCAGTTCTTC. It specifies CAIVTGYNEQFF. This chain connects TRBV10-3 to TRBJ2-1, with D perhaps TRBD2 (5 bases). Germline assignment: CDR1 ENHRY and CDR2 SYGVKD. The CDR3 loop spans 12 amino acids. The V end lost 9 bases, the J end lost 4 bases, and 10 bases lay between the germline ends.

This clone has just one count. J is TRBJ2-3 and V is TRBV21-1; TRBD1 was called by the table and not checked on the DNA. TRBV21-1 represents a pseudogene. This CDR3 comprises 21 residues. The CDR3 DNA reads TGTGCCAGCAGCAAAGAGGGCCCAACGGGACATTCCGGGTCTAGCACAGATACGCAGTATTTT. This codes for CASSKEGPTGHSGSSTDTQYF.

The gene calls are TRBV21-1 and TRBJ2-7; TRBD2 reflects the table's D call only, with no check against the DNA. TRBV21-1 is a pseudogene locus. This CDR3 contains 14 residues. The CDR3 reads CASATPGGVYEQYF. The DNA for the CDR3 is TGTGCCAGCGCCACCCCGGGGGGGGTATACGAGCAGTACTTC.

The chain couples TRBV7-8 to TRBJ1-1; D remains unclear. V was shortened by 4 bases and J by 6 bases, with 15 bases between the two germline ends. This CDR3 comprises 14 residues. Germline-derived CDR1 and CDR2 are SGHVS and FQNEAQ. This chain's CDR3 is CASSWGVGSAEAFF. For the CDR3, the DNA is TGTGCCAGCAGCTGGGGAGTGGGTAGCGCTGAAGCTTTCTTT.

The chain combines TRBV5-4 with TRBJ2-7, with D hard to call. The CDR3 sequence is 12 residues long. With 4 bases removed from V and 1 base from J, the gap between germline ends came to 6 bases. The V gene's germline CDR1 is SGHNT and CDR2 YYREEE (reference sequence). The CDR3 DNA sequence: TGTGCCAGCAGCAAGGATTCCTACGAGCAGTACTTC. Amino acids: CASSKDSYEQYF.

V and J are TRBV5-8 and TRBJ2-7; D might be TRBD1 (6 bases). Germline V lookup: CDR1 SGHTS, CDR2 YDEGEE. There are 12 residues in the CDR3. V dropped 3 bases and J dropped 5 bases, with 9 bases sitting between them. The CDR3, as DNA: TGTGCCAGCAGCTCAGGGGAGAACGAGCAGTACTTC. This translates into CASSSGENEQYF.

The chain employs TRBV4-1 and TRBJ1-5; D uncertain. Trimming stripped 4 bases from V and 7 bases from J, with 11 bases between. The V gene's germline CDR1 is MGHRA and CDR2 YSYEKL. This CDR3 is built from 13 residues. The CDR3 DNA sequence: TGCGCCAGCAGCCTCAATGAGGGACAGCCCCAGCATTTT. Translation: CASSLNEGQPQHF.

The chain couples TRBV7-9 to TRBJ1-1; D not certain. The CDR3 contains 15 residues. Germline loops: CDR1 SEHNR, CDR2 FQNEAQ (reference sequence). Trimming cost V 4 bases and J 3 bases, with 15 bases left between them. The CDR3 region has the DNA TGTGCCAGCAGCTCTTATACCGACGGATACACTGAAGCTTTCTTT. It specifies CASSSYTDGYTEAFF.

This chain links TRBV9 with TRBJ2-3, with D unresolved. Trimming took 4 bases from V and 7 from J, leaving 10 bases between them. Germline CDR1 reads SGDLS; CDR2 reads YYNGEE. The CDR3 is made up of 12 amino acids. This CDR3 reads CASSLSDNTQYF. The CDR3 DNA reads as TGTGCCAGCAGCCTTAGTGATAATACGCAGTATTTT.

This clone has just one count. One end of the junction does not line up with germline, which may come from a read error. The chain uses TRBV7-7 and TRBJ2-1; the D is unclear. Germline V gene sequence: CDR1 SSHAT, CDR2 FNYEAQ (reference sequence). This CDR3 region has 12 residues. The CDR3 protein is CASSSQEGEQFF. The CDR3 DNA sequence: TGTGCTAGCAGCTCGCAGGAAGGGGAGCAGTTCTTC.

The CDR3 DNA follows: TGTGCCAGCAGTTACTCGGGAGTAGATCAGCCCCAGCATTTT. This translates into CASSYSGVDQPQHF. The chain carries TRBV6-5 and TRBJ1-5; no reliable D call. The CDR3 extends over 14 amino acids. The ends were cut back, 0 bases at V and 5 bases at J, with 8 bases in the middle. Germline V CDR1 and CDR2: MNHEY, SVGAGI.

The rearrangement uses TRBV19 and TRBJ2-5; D is perhaps TRBD1 (6 bases). The germline CDR1 and CDR2 sequences are LNHDA and SQIVND (reference sequence). Trimming took off 6 bases at V and 0 bases at J, with 8 bases between the two ends. This CDR3 region has 13 residues. The chain's CDR3 is CASRDRNQETQYF. CDR3 in DNA: TGTGCCAGTAGAGACAGGAACCAAGAGACCCAGTACTTC.

The rearrangement links TRBV6-6 to TRBJ2-1; D perhaps matches TRBD1 (6 bases). Germline V gene sequence: CDR1 MNHNY, CDR2 SVGAGI (reference sequence). Deletions cut 5 bases from V and 10 bases from J, with 30 bases between. The length of the CDR3 is 18 residues. This CDR3 is CASSPHVITGLGGFEQFF. The CDR3 DNA follows: TGTGCCAGCAGTCCCCACGTAATCACAGGGCTTGGCGGATTCGAGCAGTTCTTC.

The rearrangement uses TRBV12-3 or TRBV12-4 and TRBJ2-7, with 7 positions matching TRBD2. The CDR3 is made up of 11 amino acids. After removal of 3 bases from V and 8 bases from J, the junction contained 1 base not matched to a gene. The CDR3 protein is CASSLGGKQYF. The CDR3 coding sequence is TGTGCCAGCAGTTTGGGGGGGAAGCAGTACTTC.

This chain joins TRBV19 and TRBJ1-5, with a tentative D call TRBD1 (5 bases). CDR1 and CDR2 (germline): LNHDA, SQIVND (reference sequence). Trimming stripped 6 bases from V and 5 bases from J, with 14 bases between. The CDR3 loop spans 14 amino acids. The DNA of the CDR3 is TGTGCCAGTAGCAGCCGGGACGGCGATCAGCCCCAGCATTTT. This sequence encodes CASSSRDGDQPQHF.

This chain links TRBV7-3 with TRBJ1-2, with D unclear. CDR3 length: 17 amino acids. Trimming cost V 5 bases and J 8 bases, with 27 bases left between them. Germline V gene data show CDR1 as SGHTA and CDR2 as FQGTGA. CDR3 nucleotide sequence: TGTGCCAGCAGCCACCCGGGCTCCGGGCCACGACTTTTGGGCTACACCTTC. Amino acid sequence: CASSHPGSGPRLLGYTF. The variable domain in full, completed from reference TRBV7-3 and TRBJ1-2, reads GAGVSQTPSNKVTEKGKYVELRCDPISGHTALYWYRQSLGQGPEFLIYFQGTGAADDSGLPNDRFFAVRPEGSVSTLKIQRTERGDSAVYLCASSHPGSGPRLLGYTFGSGTRLTVV.

J is TRBJ2-2 and V is TRBV3-1 (or the pseudogene TRBV3-2); 11 bases match TRBD2. Unmatched junction bases numbered 12, after V lost 5 bases and J lost 4 bases. CDR1 and CDR2 (germline): LGHDT, YNNKEL (reference sequence). CDR3 length: 18 amino acids. CDR3 sequence (DNA): TGTGCCAGCAGCATTTGGGCTAGCGGGGGGACGAGCACCGGGGAGCTGTTTTTT. Its translation is CASSIWASGGTSTGELFF.

CDR3 region: CASSVRDLEGTEAFF. CDR3 in DNA: TGTGCCAGCAGCGTACGGGACCTGGAGGGCACTGAAGCTTTCTTT. This chain uses TRBV9 with TRBJ1-1; tentative D call: TRBD1 (5 bases). The CDR3 sequence is 15 residues long. Looked up from germline, CDR1 is SGDLS and CDR2 is YYNGEE. V lost 1 base, J lost 4 bases, and 14 bases lay in between.

The chain carries TRBV10-3 and TRBJ2-5; possible D gene TRBD2, 6 bases. The CDR3 is made up of 14 amino acids. V lost 8 bases to trimming and J lost 2 bases, with 15 bases between them. Germline assignment: CDR1 ENHRY and CDR2 SYGVKD. For the CDR3, the DNA is TGTGCCATCTGGCGGGGCGGGGTACAAGAGACCCAGTACTTC. Translating it yields CAIWRGGVQETQYF.

The rearrangement uses TRBV18 and TRBJ1-5; weak D call: TRBD1 (5 bases). V shed 4 bases and J shed 5 bases, with 9 bases lying between them. CDR3 length: 13 amino acids. CDR1 and CDR2 from the germline V gene are KGHSH and LQKENI. This CDR3 reads CASSLRGDQPQHF. The CDR3 DNA is TGTGCCAGCTCACTGAGAGGGGATCAGCCCCAGCATTTT.

This chain connects TRBV4-1 to TRBJ1-2, with TRBD1 matching over 7 bases. The CDR3 is 15 residues long. After removal of 6 bases from V and 5 bases from J, the junction contained 12 bases not matched to a gene. Looked up from germline, CDR1 is MGHRA and CDR2 is YSYEKL. The CDR3 here is CASSDRAGNLYGYTF. CDR3 DNA sequence: TGCGCCAGCAGTGACAGGGCGGGAAACCTTTATGGCTACACCTTC.

The gene calls are TRBV12-5 and TRBJ2-7; D remains ambiguous. The V end lost 0 bases, the J end lost 4 bases, and 4 bases lay between the germline ends. The germline V gene has CDR1 LGHNT and CDR2 FRNRAP. This CDR3 has 12 amino acids. The CDR3 loop is CASGLVTYEQYF. The CDR3 DNA reads as TGTGCTAGTGGTTTGGTAACGTACGAGCAGTACTTC.

The rearrangement links TRBV7-2 to TRBJ1-4; TRBD1 matches 10 bases. Trimming took 4 bases from V and 8 from J; bases not matched to a gene: 4. Germline lookup yields CDR1 SGHTA and CDR2 FQGNSA. CDR3 length: 14 amino acids. CDR3 sequence (DNA): TGTGCCAGCAGCTACGACAGGGGGCAGGAAAAACTGTTTTTT. It yields the protein CASSYDRGQEKLFF.

The chain links TRBV2 to TRBJ2-5, with TRBD2 identical over 8 bases. The ends lost 7 bases at V and 4 bases at J; junction bases unmatched: 2. Germline CDR1 reads SNHLY; CDR2 reads FYNNEI. The CDR3 sequence is 12 residues long. The CDR3 loop is CASTGGRETQYF. The CDR3 region has the DNA TGTGCCAGCACGGGAGGGCGAGAGACCCAGTACTTC.

This clone was seen just once. The V and J genes are TRBV27 and TRBJ1-2; 10 bases map to TRBD1. This CDR3 comprises 14 residues. Germline V gives CDR1 MNHEY, CDR2 SMNVEV (reference sequence). V lost 5 bases and J lost 7; bases outside the gene matches: 7. CDR3 coding DNA: TGTGCCAGCAGTCCAGACAGGGGGCTCAGTGGCTACACCTTC. Its protein is CASSPDRGLSGYTF.

The rearrangement joins TRBV12-3 or TRBV12-4 to TRBJ2-1; no firm D call. Between the trimmed V and J ends, which lost 2 bases and 9 bases, there was a span of 8 bases. The CDR3 spans 12 residues. CDR3 amino acids: CASSLSLGEQFF. The CDR3 DNA is TGTGCCAGCAGTTTAAGCTTGGGTGAGCAGTTCTTC.

The chain employs TRBV5-1 and TRBJ2-1; 11 bases are shared with TRBD1. The CDR3 loop spans 16 amino acids. Per germline, CDR1 SGHRS and CDR2 YFSETQ. With 0 bases clipped from V and 5 bases from J, the junction kept 4 bases outside the gene matches. The CDR3 DNA sequence: TGCGCCAGCAGCTTGGGGACAGGGGGCTTCGACAATGAGCAGTTCTTC. Translated, it gives CASSLGTGGFDNEQFF.

Remarks on this clone: The junction does not match germline at one end; this may be a read error. V usage is TRBV9 and J usage is TRBJ2-7; the D gene is possibly TRBD2 (7 bases). This CDR3 comprises 15 residues. In germline, CDR1 is SGDLS, CDR2 YYNGEE. The CDR3 DNA sequence: TGTGCCCGCAGCGGAGGGGGGGGCAGCTCCTACGAGCAGTACTTC. Translating gives CARSGGGGSSYEQYF.